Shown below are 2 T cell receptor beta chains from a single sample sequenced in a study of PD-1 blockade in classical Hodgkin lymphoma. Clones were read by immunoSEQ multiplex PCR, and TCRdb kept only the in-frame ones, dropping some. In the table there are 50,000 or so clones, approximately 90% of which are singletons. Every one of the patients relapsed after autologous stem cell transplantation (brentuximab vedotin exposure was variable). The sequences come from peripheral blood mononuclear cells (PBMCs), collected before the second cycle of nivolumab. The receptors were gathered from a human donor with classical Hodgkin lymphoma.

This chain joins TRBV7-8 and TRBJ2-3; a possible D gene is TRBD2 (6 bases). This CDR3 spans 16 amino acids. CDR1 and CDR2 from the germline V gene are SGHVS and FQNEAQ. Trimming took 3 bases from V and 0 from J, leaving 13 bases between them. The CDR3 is CASSFIGGASTDTQYF. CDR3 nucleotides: TGTGCCAGCAGCTTTATCGGCGGGGCTAGCACAGATACGCAGTATTTT.

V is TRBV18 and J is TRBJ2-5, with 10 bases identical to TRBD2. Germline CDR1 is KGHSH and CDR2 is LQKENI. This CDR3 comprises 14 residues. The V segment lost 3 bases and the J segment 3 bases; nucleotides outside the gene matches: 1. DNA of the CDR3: TGTGCCAGCTCACCTCTAGCGGGGGAAGAGACCCAGTACTTC. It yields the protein CASSPLAGEETQYF.